These 13 T cell receptor beta chains came from one sample sequenced in a study of Graves' ophthalmopathy and Graves' hyperthyroidism. RNA transcripts were the template, and TCR beta CDR3 regions were amplified from them. The first round was an RT-PCR with HTBI primers, and the second round was a multiplex PCR. MiXCR was run by TCRdb on the multiplex PCR reads, yielding one entry per CDR3 protein. Among about 620,000 distinct CDR3 sequences listed, about a fifth were seen once. The sequenced sample was peripheral blood. Receptor source: a woman aged 18-29 years with stable Graves' hyperthyroidism. Some clones in this sample may be carry-over from other donors' samples.

This clonotype has ten or more counts. An end of the junction differs from the germline gene, which may be a read error. The chain is built from TRBV12-3 or TRBV12-4 and TRBJ2-4; the match to TRBD1 covers 8 bases. This CDR3 region has 15 residues. The CDR3 DNA sequence: TGTGCCAGCAGTCGACAGGGGCCCACGAGGAACATTAAGTACTTC. Protein sequence: CASSRQGPTRNIKYF.

This chain uses TRBV12-3 or TRBV12-4 with TRBJ1-1, with TRBD1 matching over 7 bases. The CDR3 contains 14 residues. V shed 7 bases and J 5 bases; nucleotides not matched to a gene: 10. The CDR3 DNA reads as TGTGCCAGCAACGACAGGGCAGGGCGGACTGAAGCTTTCTTT. Its protein product is CASNDRAGRTEAFF.

This clonotype has a count of ten or more. The rearrangement links TRBV6-4 to TRBJ2-5; perhaps D is TRBD1 or TRBD2 (5 bases each). The CDR3 is made up of 18 amino acids. The V and J ends lost 8 bases and 2 bases respectively, with 27 bases between them. Looked up from germline, CDR1 is MRHNA and CDR2 is SNTAGT. The CDR3 protein is CASGNQRDGPGKQETQYF. In DNA form, the CDR3 reads TGTGCCAGCGGAAACCAGAGGGACGGACCGGGCAAACAAGAGACCCAGTACTTC.

Many counts were recorded for this clonotype. The CDR3 sequence is CASKGTEYNQPQHF. In DNA form, the CDR3 reads TGTGCCAGCAAGGGGACCGAATACAATCAGCCCCAGCATTTT. The chain is built from TRBV27 and TRBJ1-5, with a tentative D call TRBD1 (5 bases). V was clipped by 7 bases and J by 3 bases, with 13 bases between them. The length of the CDR3 is 14 residues. Germline CDR1 reads MNHEY; CDR2 reads SMNVEV (reference sequence).

This clonotype occurred many times. The rearrangement joins TRBV7-8 to TRBJ2-5, with 9 bases matching TRBD2. The CDR3 contains 18 residues. Germline V gene lookup returns CDR1 SGHVS and CDR2 FQNEAQ. V was clipped by 5 bases and J by 4 bases; unmatched bases: 17. The CDR3 is CASSLLWVGGGASETQYF. The CDR3 bases are TGTGCCAGCAGCCTTTTGTGGGTCGGCGGGGGGGCCTCAGAGACCCAGTACTTC.

This clonotype showed up many times. V is TRBV6-1 and J is TRBJ2-2, with 7 bases identical to TRBD1. V lost 7 bases and J lost 4; bases outside the gene matches: 3. The CDR3 runs 13 residues. Germline CDR1 and CDR2: MNHNS and SASEGT. CDR3 nucleotide sequence: TGTGCCAGCAAGGGGACAGTCACCGGGGAGCTGTTTTTT. This codes for CASKGTVTGELFF.

This clonotype was recorded once. The CDR3 carries no conserved terminal phenylalanine or tryptophan, so it likely arises from a read error. The DNA is omitted, as the CDR3 cannot be located on it reliably, and the CDR3 follows TCRdb's listing. The V call is TRBV7-6, the J call TRBJ2-5; the table's D call, TRBD2, was not checked against the DNA. Germline V CDR1 and CDR2: SGHVS, FNYEAQ. The CDR3 region is 21 residues in length, termini included. The CDR3 loop is CASSPPRLLSSGGSQQETQDY.

Many counts were recorded for this clonotype. This rearrangement joins TRBV2 to TRBJ1-1; D is undetermined. The CDR3 sequence is 12 residues long. Trimming stripped 0 bases from V and 8 bases from J, with 7 bases between. Germline V gene sequence: CDR1 SNHLY, CDR2 FYNNEI. Here the CDR3 reads CASSEATNEAFF. The DNA of the CDR3 is TGTGCCAGCAGTGAAGCGACCAACGAAGCTTTCTTT.

J is TRBJ2-7 and V is TRBV12-3 or TRBV12-4; D unclear. The CDR3 loop spans 14 amino acids. The V end lost 2 bases, the J end lost 2 bases, and 10 bases lay between the germline ends. The CDR3 loop is CASSLIGSPYEQYF. For the CDR3, the DNA is TGTGCCAGCAGTTTAATCGGCAGTCCCTACGAGCAGTACTTC.

This clonotype was counted ten times or more. The junction shows a germline mismatch at one end, possibly a read error. This chain links TRBV19 with TRBJ1-1, with 8 bases that match TRBD1. Germline-derived CDR1 and CDR2 are LNHDA and SQIVND (reference sequence). The CDR3 runs to 14 residues. CDR3 amino acids: CASSIGTGNTEAFF. The DNA for the CDR3 is TGTGCCAGCAGTATTGGGACAGGGAACACTGAAGCTTTCTTT.

This clonotype appeared a single time. The V and J genes are TRBV3-1 and TRBJ1-2; a weak D match, TRBD1 (5 bases). V lost 7 bases to trimming and J lost 7 bases, with 22 bases between them. CDR1 is LGHDT and CDR2 is YNNKEL in the germline V gene (reference sequence). The CDR3 is 15 amino acids. The CDR3 DNA reads TGTGCCAGCATCACACAGGTTCTGGGTACGGTTGGCTACACCTTC. It yields the protein CASITQVLGTVGYTF.

The genes are TRBV7-3 and TRBJ1-2; no clear D gene. There are 15 residues in the CDR3. Germline V gives CDR1 SGHTA, CDR2 FQGTGA. V was pared by 1 base and J by 4 bases, with 13 bases between. CDR3 nucleotides: TGTGCCAGCAGCTTAAGTAGTAGTGCGTCCTATGGCTACACCTTC. It specifies CASSLSSSASYGYTF.

There are many counts of this clonotype. The chain joins TRBV12-3 or TRBV12-4 to TRBJ2-4; D is uncertain. Trimming took 3 bases from V and 15 from J, leaving 15 bases between them. The CDR3 contains 12 residues. CDR3 protein: CASSFSPDGLYF. The CDR3, as DNA: TGTGCCAGCAGTTTCAGCCCCGATGGTCTGTACTTC.